Each of the 28 T cell receptor beta chains below was sequenced from the same sample in a study of blood T cell repertoires in COVID-19. The table came from immunoSEQ multiplex PCR; TCRdb's copy has only in-frame clones and leaves some out. The top ten hold roughly 3.5% of the sample, which has about 340,000 clones, around 91% seen once. Sequencing was performed on peripheral blood. These TCRs come from a woman younger than 35 who had recovered from COVID-19.

This sequence joins TRBV6-6 and TRBJ2-5, with 9 bases identical to TRBD2. Germline assignment: CDR1 MNHNY and CDR2 SVGAGI (reference sequence). The V segment lost 6 bases and the J segment 2 bases; nucleotides outside the gene matches: 7. The CDR3 has 15 residues. CDR3 sequence: CASRPGLARQETQYF. CDR3 DNA sequence: TGTGCCAGCAGACCAGGACTAGCGCGTCAAGAGACCCAGTACTTC.

The chain joins TRBV10-3 to TRBJ1-5, with 8 bases lining up with TRBD1. The CDR3 runs 15 residues. Germline V gives CDR1 ENHRY, CDR2 SYGVKD. Trimming took 6 bases from V and 0 from J; bases not matched to a gene: 4. This CDR3 reads CAISSTGVSNQPQHF. The DNA of the CDR3 is TGTGCCATCAGCTCGACAGGGGTTAGCAATCAGCCCCAGCATTTT.

The chain carries TRBV25-1 and TRBJ2-2; perhaps TRBD2 as D (6 bases). CDR1 is MGHDK, CDR2 SYGVNS, per germline. Deletions cut 3 bases from V and 6 bases from J, with 11 bases between. This CDR3 has 14 residues. CDR3 bases: TGTGCCAGCAGTGAGTCAGGAGGGCCCGGGGAGCTGTTTTTT. Its translation: CASSESGGPGELFF.

This clone has only a few counts. The chain couples TRBV12-3 or TRBV12-4 to TRBJ2-5; 10 nucleotides line up with TRBD2. V trimming: 7 bases; J trimming: 5 bases; junction bases outside the gene matches: 4. This CDR3 region has 13 residues. The DNA for the CDR3 is TGTGCCAGCACTAGCGGGAGATGGGAGACCCAGTACTTC. Protein sequence: CASTSGRWETQYF.

The chain's CDR3 is CASSDGPGGANGYTF. In DNA, the CDR3 is TGTGCCAGCAGTGATGGGCCAGGGGGCGCGAATGGCTACACCTTC. The rearrangement links TRBV25-1 to TRBJ1-2; TRBD1 aligns across 8 bases. The CDR3 loop spans 15 amino acids. J lost 6 bases, V lost 3 bases, and 9 bases had no gene match. From germline, CDR1 is MGHDK and CDR2 SYGVNS.

This clone showed up just a few times. The rearrangement joins TRBV6-4 to TRBJ2-3; a weak D match, TRBD1 (7 bases). With 2 bases removed from V and 2 bases from J, the gap between germline ends came to 11 bases. CDR1 is MRHNA, CDR2 SNTAGT, per germline. The CDR3 sequence is 15 residues long. The CDR3: CASSDQGGNTDTQYF. CDR3 bases: TGTGCCAGCAGTGACCAGGGGGGAAACACAGATACGCAGTATTTT.

CDR3 sequence reads: CASSQAGDSRHEQYV. For the CDR3, the DNA is TGTGCCAGCAGTCAAGCGGGAGACTCTCGGCACGAGCAGTACGTC. The rearrangement links TRBV21-1 to TRBJ2-7; TRBD2, the table's D call, was not compared with the DNA. TRBV21-1 is a documented pseudogene. The CDR3 totals 15 residues.

The chain uses TRBV19 and TRBJ1-2; 8 bases match TRBD1. The CDR3 totals 13 residues. Germline CDR1 is LNHDA and CDR2 is SQIVND (reference sequence). V gave up 6 bases and J gave up 8 bases; unmatched junction bases: 8. The CDR3 coding sequence is TGTGCCAGTAGACAGCAGGGGGCTGACGGCTACACCTTC. Amino acid sequence: CASRQQGADGYTF.

CDR3 DNA: TGTGCCTGGAGCCCGATCCTTCGAGGCACTGAAGCTTTCTTT. Translation gives CAWSPILRGTEAFF. This chain connects TRBV30 to TRBJ1-1; D is ambiguous. Trimming cost V 3 bases and J 4 bases, with 15 bases left between them. The CDR3 is 14 amino acids. Germline V lookup: CDR1 GTSNPN, CDR2 SVGIG (reference sequence).

The rearrangement uses TRBV13 and TRBJ2-3, with 8 bases fitting TRBD2. Per the germline V gene, CDR1 is PRHDT and CDR2 is FYEKMQ (reference sequence). Unmatched junction bases numbered 4, after V lost 5 bases and J lost 3 bases. The CDR3 loop spans 14 amino acids. This chain's CDR3 is CASSPSGGTDTQYF. In DNA form, the CDR3 reads TGTGCCAGCAGCCCCAGCGGGGGAACAGATACGCAGTATTTT.

V usage is TRBV7-2 and J usage is TRBJ1-1; D might be TRBD1 (5 bases). The germline V and J ends were trimmed by 5 bases and 1 base, with 14 bases remaining between them. The CDR3 has 15 amino acids. Germline V gene data show CDR1 as SGHTA and CDR2 as FQGNSA. CDR3 in DNA: TGTGCCAGCAGCCCTCCAGGGAAAGGGAACACTGAAGCTTTCTTT. Its protein is CASSPPGKGNTEAFF.

V gene TRBV2 combines with J gene TRBJ1-1; 12 bases align to TRBD1. The CDR3 is made up of 17 amino acids. V shed 2 bases, J shed 8 bases, and the junction held 12 bases outside the gene matches. The germline V gene has CDR1 SNHLY and CDR2 FYNNEI. The CDR3 DNA follows: TGTGCCAGCAGTGAAAAGGGACAGGGGGCCGTCAGGAACGAAGCTTTCTTT. Its protein product is CASSEKGQGAVRNEAFF.

The chain joins TRBV7-8 to TRBJ2-5; D may be TRBD1 (6 bases). The germline gives CDR1 SGHVS, CDR2 FQNEAQ. V lost 7 bases and J lost 5, with 20 bases in between. There are 15 residues in the CDR3. CDR3 amino acids: CASTEQGNRPETQYF. The CDR3 bases are TGTGCCAGCACCGAACAGGGCAATCGTCCGGAGACCCAGTACTTC.

The chain is built from TRBV7-2 and TRBJ1-4, with D possibly matching TRBD1 (6 bases). The CDR3 contains 16 residues. The ends were cut back, 0 bases at V and 8 bases at J, with 16 bases in the middle. Germline assignment: CDR1 SGHTA and CDR2 FQGNSA. CDR3 nucleotide sequence: TGTGCCAGCAGCTTAGCCGTCTTAGACAGGAGGGAAAAACTGTTTTTT. It yields the protein CASSLAVLDRREKLFF.

The rearrangement links TRBV14 to TRBJ1-1; possibly TRBD1 for D (6 bases). The V end was cut by 4 bases, the J end by 11 bases, with 14 bases between. There are 12 residues in the CDR3. CDR1 and CDR2 from the germline V gene are SGHDN and FVKESK. CDR3 sequence (DNA): TGTGCCAGCAGCCCACAGGGTTACAGGGCTTTCTTT. Translating it yields CASSPQGYRAFF.

The chain has TRBV4-3 and TRBJ2-2, with TRBD2 identical over 8 bases. CDR1 and CDR2 from the germline V gene are LGHNA and YSLEER. CDR3 length: 16 amino acids. With 0 bases clipped from V and 3 bases from J, the junction kept 3 bases outside the gene matches. The CDR3 coding sequence is TGCGCCAGCAGCCAAGAGACGGGAGGGTACACCGGGGAGCTGTTTTTT. It translates to CASSQETGGYTGELFF.

The gene calls are TRBV6-6 and TRBJ1-4; TRBD1 matches 7 bases. CDR3 size: 14 residues. J lost 5 bases, V lost 8 bases, and 8 bases had no gene match. Germline CDR1 reads MNHNY; CDR2 reads SVGAGI (reference sequence). The CDR3 nucleotides read TGTGCCAGCGAGGGGACAGCGAGAAATGAAAAACTGTTTTTT. This translates into CASEGTARNEKLFF.

V usage is TRBV2 and J usage is TRBJ2-3, with D possibly TRBD2 on 5 matching bases. Trimming took 1 base from V and 3 from J, leaving 14 bases between them. The CDR3 covers 16 residues. CDR1 is SNHLY, CDR2 FYNNEI, per germline. CDR3 coding DNA: TGTGCCAGCAGTGAAGTCCCGGAGGTACAGACAGATACGCAGTATTTT. Protein sequence: CASSEVPEVQTDTQYF.

This rearrangement joins TRBV21-1 to TRBJ2-1; TRBD1, the table's D call, lacks a check against the DNA. TRBV21-1 is an annotated pseudogene. The CDR3 contains 15 residues. The CDR3, as DNA: TGTGCCAAGGCAAGGGGGAAGGGGATCTACAATGAGCAGTTCTTC. It encodes CAKARGKGIYNEQFF.

Here the CDR3 reads CASRDRGPTAAEAFF. DNA for the CDR3: TGTGCCAGCAGGGACAGGGGGCCCACGGCTGCTGAAGCTTTCTTT. The chain employs TRBV19 and TRBJ1-1; 12 bases agree with TRBD1. The J segment lost 6 bases and the V segment lost 9 bases, leaving 11 bases of the junction unmatched. The CDR3 consists of 15 residues. Germline V CDR1 and CDR2: LNHDA, SQIVND (reference sequence).

The CDR3 region has the DNA TGTGCCAGCCGCCCCTCCCCGGTAATAAACTACAATGAGCAGTTCTTC. This translates into CASRPSPVINYNEQFF. The chain couples TRBV5-5 to TRBJ2-1; no definite D call. Germline V gene data show CDR1 as SGHKS and CDR2 as YYEKEE (reference sequence). The V end was cut by 7 bases, the J end by 3 bases, with 20 bases between. This CDR3 is 16 amino acids long.

In this sample, this clone turned up once. The V and J genes are TRBV30 and TRBJ2-2, with 12 positions matching TRBD2. The germline V gene encodes CDR1 GTSNPN and CDR2 SVGIG (reference sequence). V gave up 5 bases and J gave up 8 bases; unmatched junction bases: 9. This CDR3 has 15 residues. The CDR3 protein is CAWARLAGGSGELFF. The CDR3 DNA reads as TGTGCCTGGGCACGGCTAGCGGGAGGGTCGGGGGAGCTGTTTTTT.

The gene calls are TRBV14 and TRBJ1-2, with 12 positions matching TRBD1. The CDR3 runs to 15 residues. CDR1 is SGHDN, CDR2 FVKESK, per germline. V was clipped by 4 bases and J by 7 bases; unmatched bases: 7. CDR3 bases: TGTGCCAGCAGCCCGGGAAGGGACAGGGGGCTTGGCTACACCTTC. This sequence encodes CASSPGRDRGLGYTF.

In nucleotides, the CDR3 is TGTGCCAGCAGCTTAGGAGGGCGCGAGCAGTTCTTC. Translation gives CASSLGGREQFF. J is TRBJ2-1 and V is TRBV7-9; TRBD2 is a possible D gene (5 bases). Between the trimmed V and J ends, which lost 1 base and 10 bases, there was a span of 8 bases. The germline V gene encodes CDR1 SEHNR and CDR2 FQNEAQ (reference sequence). CDR3 length: 12 amino acids.

The chain uses TRBV12-5 and TRBJ2-3; 7 positions match TRBD2. Trimming took 8 bases from V and 2 from J; bases not matched to a gene: 10. CDR1 is LGHNT and CDR2 is FRNRAP in the germline V gene. There are 15 residues in the CDR3. The CDR3 DNA sequence: TGTGCTAGTAAGGCGCTAGCGGTTTTCACAGATACGCAGTATTTT. Protein product: CASKALAVFTDTQYF.

The rearrangement links TRBV6-6 to TRBJ1-2; TRBD1 agrees at 9 bases. CDR1 is MNHNY and CDR2 is SVGAGI in the germline V gene (reference sequence). Unmatched junction bases numbered 12, after V lost 6 bases and J lost 4 bases. This CDR3 spans 16 amino acids. CDR3 bases: TGTGCCAGCAGCAATCGAGGACAGGGGATTACCTATGGCTACACCTTC. Its protein product is CASSNRGQGITYGYTF.

The table lists this clone with a count of one. Other DNA sequences in this sample translate to the same CDR3. CDR3 DNA: TGTGCCAGCAGTTACTCGCAGGGGACTGGAAACACCATATATTTT. Its translation: CASSYSQGTGNTIYF. The chain combines TRBV6-5 with TRBJ1-3; weak D call: TRBD1 (6 bases). V was cut by 0 bases and J by 2 bases, with 8 bases left in between. Germline V gene data show CDR1 as MNHEY and CDR2 as SVGAGI. The CDR3 contains 15 residues.

This chain links TRBV6-5 with TRBJ1-3; TRBD1 agrees at 7 bases. The CDR3 runs 15 residues. Germline CDR1 is MNHEY and CDR2 is SVGAGI. Germline trimming cut 5 bases from V and 2 bases from J; bases unmatched to any gene: 6. In DNA form, the CDR3 reads TGTGCCAGCAGTCGACAGGGCCGGGCTGGAAACACCATATATTTT. Translating it yields CASSRQGRAGNTIYF.